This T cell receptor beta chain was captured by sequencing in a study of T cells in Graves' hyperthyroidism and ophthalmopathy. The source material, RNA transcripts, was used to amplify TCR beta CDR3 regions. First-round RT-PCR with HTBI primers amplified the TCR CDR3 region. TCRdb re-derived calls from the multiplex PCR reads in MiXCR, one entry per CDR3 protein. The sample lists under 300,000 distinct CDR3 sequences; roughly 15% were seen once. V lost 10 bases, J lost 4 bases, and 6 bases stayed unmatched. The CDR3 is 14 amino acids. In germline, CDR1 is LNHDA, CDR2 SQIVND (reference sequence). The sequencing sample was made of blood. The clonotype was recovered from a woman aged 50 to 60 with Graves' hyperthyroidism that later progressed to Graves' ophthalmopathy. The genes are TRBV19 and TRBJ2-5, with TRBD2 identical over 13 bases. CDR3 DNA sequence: TGTGCCACCAGGACTAGCGGGAGTCCAGAGACCCAGTACTTC. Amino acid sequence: CATRTSGSPETQYF.